Each of the 2 T cell receptor beta chains below was sequenced from the same sample in a study of blood T cell repertoires in COVID-19. This table comes from immunoSEQ multiplex PCR, and its TCRdb copy is limited to in-frame clones, with some not included. The sample records 390,000 or so clones, roughly 88% being singletons. Specimen: peripheral blood. All receptors derive from a woman aged 25 to 39 with active or convalescent COVID-19.

The chain links TRBV11-2 to TRBJ2-5; TRBD2 might be the D (6 bases). V lost 6 bases, J lost 5 bases, and 13 bases lay in between. From germline, CDR1 is SGHAT and CDR2 FQNNGV. The CDR3 covers 13 residues. The CDR3 reads CASSSGTLETQYF. The CDR3 DNA is TGTGCCAGCAGTTCCGGGACTCTGGAGACCCAGTACTTC.

The chain is built from TRBV5-6 and TRBJ1-2; D not resolved. The germline V gene encodes CDR1 SGHDT and CDR2 YYEEEE. The CDR3 length is 13 residues. The germline V and J ends were trimmed by 3 bases and 4 bases, with 10 bases remaining between them. CDR3 sequence: CASSSVPGYGYTF. Written as DNA, the CDR3 is TGTGCCAGCAGCTCGGTGCCGGGCTATGGCTACACCTTC.